Listed below are T cell receptor beta chains from one sample, sequenced in a study of metastatic and nonmetastatic thyroid tumors. TCRdb reprocessed the PCR reads using MiXCR. The profile shows approximately 5,200 clones, 33% of them singletons. Source material: adjacent normal tissue. Receptors originate from a female donor with papillary thyroid cancer or a benign thyroid nodule (not recorded which). Some clones in this sample may be carry-over from other donors' samples. Each CDR3 is given with its conserved first and last residue. A D gene is named only where the DNA matches it firmly. For some rows the clone size is stated as once, few or many, or as a class when expanded; others skip it.

j_call	clone_size	d_call	v_call	cdr3_nt	cdr3_aa
TRBJ2-5	few	.	TRBV12-3/TRBV12-4	TGTGCCAGCAGTCCTGGGTCCCTAAAAGAGACCCAGTACTTC	CASSPGSLKETQYF
TRBJ2-7	.	TRBD1	TRBV20-1	TGCAGTGCTAGAGATTTAGGATTCCGGGACAGGTACGACGAGCAGTACTTC	CSARDLGFRDRYDEQYF
TRBJ2-7	.	.	TRBV24-1	TGTGCCACCAGTGAGAGCAGTCGGAGCTCCTACGAGCAGTACTTC	CATSESSRSSYEQYF
TRBJ1-4	.	.	TRBV6-1	TGTGCCAGCAGTGATGGGGCCTACGGGGACCGTGAAAAACTGTTTTTT	CASSDGAYGDREKLFF
TRBJ2-1	.	.	TRBV6-5	TGTGCCAGCAGTTATTTACAAAACGCGGCGGTCAATGAGCAGTTCTTC	CASSYLQNAAVNEQFF
TRBJ2-7	.	TRBD1	TRBV20-1	TGCAGTGCTACGGACCAGGGACAGGGAGTTCGCGAGCAGTACTTC	CSATDQGQGVREQYF
TRBJ2-4	.	.	TRBV28	TGCGCCAGCAGTTTATTCAGGACAGCTGAAAACATTCAGTACTTC	CASSLFRTAENIQYF
TRBJ1-5	.	.	TRBV20-1	TGCAGTGCTAGAGCGGGAGTCAATCAGCCCCAGCATTTT	CSARAGVNQPQHF
TRBJ1-4	.	.	TRBV13	TGTGCCAGCAGCTTAAGACTTGTGAATGAAAAACTGTTTTTT	CASSLRLVNEKLFF
TRBJ2-1	few	TRBD2	TRBV29-1	TGCAGCGTTGAAGATAGCGGGAGGGTCACCTACAATGAGCAGTTCTTC	CSVEDSGRVTYNEQFF
TRBJ2-5	.	.	TRBV3-1	TGTGCCAGCAGCCAACACCCTAGCGACCAAGAGACCCAGTACTTC	CASSQHPSDQETQYF
TRBJ2-1	.	.	TRBV5-1	TGCGCCAGCAGACAGGGCCATGAGCAGTTCTTC	CASRQGHEQFF
TRBJ1-1	few	.	TRBV6-1	TGTGCCAGCAGTGGAAAATGGTCAGCACCGAACACTGAAGCTTTCTTT	CASSGKWSAPNTEAFF
TRBJ1-2	.	.	TRBV6-1	TGTGCCAGCAGACAGGGCTTAGGAGGTATTTATGGCTACACCTTC	CASRQGLGGIYGYTF
TRBJ1-6	.	.	TRBV11-2	TGTGCCAGCAGCTTAGATGGGCAGGAAAATTCACCCCTCCACTTT	CASSLDGQENSPLHF
TRBJ2-3	few	.	TRBV6-2/TRBV6-3	TGTGCCAGCAGTTACAGGGGCGACACAGATACGCAGTATTTT	CASSYRGDTDTQYF
TRBJ2-7	few	TRBD2	TRBV20-1	TGCAGTGCTAGCCCCGGGACTAGCGGGGGGGAGCAGTACTTC	CSASPGTSGGEQYF
TRBJ1-3	.	TRBD1	TRBV30	TGTGCCTGGACAGGGGGAGATGGAAACACCATATATTTT	CAWTGGDGNTIYF
TRBJ1-5	few	.	TRBV6-1	TGTGCCAGCAGTGAATTCCTGCGGGGAAGTCAGCCCCAGCATTTT	CASSEFLRGSQPQHF
TRBJ2-7	.	TRBD1	TRBV4-1	TGCGCCAGCAGCCAAGAGGGGACAGAGGCTTGGGAGCAGTACTTC	CASSQEGTEAWEQYF
TRBJ1-2	.	.	TRBV7-9	TGTGCCAGCAGCTTATTAGGGCCGGCCGCATATGGCTACACCTTC	CASSLLGPAAYGYTF
TRBJ2-1	.	TRBD2	TRBV20-1	TGCAGTGCTATCTCGGGACTAGCGGGAGTGAGTTCTGAGCAGTTCTTC	CSAISGLAGVSSEQFF